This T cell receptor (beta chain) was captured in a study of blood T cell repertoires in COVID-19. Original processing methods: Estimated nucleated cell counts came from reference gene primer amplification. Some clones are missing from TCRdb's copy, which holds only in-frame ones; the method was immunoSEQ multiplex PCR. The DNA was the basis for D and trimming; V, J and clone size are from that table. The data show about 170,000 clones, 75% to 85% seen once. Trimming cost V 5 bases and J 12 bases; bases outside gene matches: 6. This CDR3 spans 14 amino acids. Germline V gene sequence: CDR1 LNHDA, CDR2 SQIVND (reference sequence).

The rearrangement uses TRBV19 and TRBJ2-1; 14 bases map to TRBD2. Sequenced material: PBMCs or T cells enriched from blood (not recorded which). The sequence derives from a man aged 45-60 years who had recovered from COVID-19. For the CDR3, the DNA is TGTGCCAGTAGTTCCCCGGGACTAGCGGGGGTGCAGTTCTTC. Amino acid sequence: CASSSPGLAGVQFF.